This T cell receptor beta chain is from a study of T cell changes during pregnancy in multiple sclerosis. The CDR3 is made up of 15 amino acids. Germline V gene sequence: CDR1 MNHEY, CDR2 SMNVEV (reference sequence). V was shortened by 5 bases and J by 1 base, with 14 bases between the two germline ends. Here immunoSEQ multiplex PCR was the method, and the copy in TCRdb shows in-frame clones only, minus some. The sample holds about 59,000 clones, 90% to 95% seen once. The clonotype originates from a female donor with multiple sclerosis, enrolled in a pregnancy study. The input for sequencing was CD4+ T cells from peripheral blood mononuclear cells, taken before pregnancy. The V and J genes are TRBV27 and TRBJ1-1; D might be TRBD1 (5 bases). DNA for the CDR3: TGTGCCAGCAGTCCGAGGGTGGGGGGGAACACTGAAGCTTTCTTT. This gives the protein CASSPRVGGNTEAFF.